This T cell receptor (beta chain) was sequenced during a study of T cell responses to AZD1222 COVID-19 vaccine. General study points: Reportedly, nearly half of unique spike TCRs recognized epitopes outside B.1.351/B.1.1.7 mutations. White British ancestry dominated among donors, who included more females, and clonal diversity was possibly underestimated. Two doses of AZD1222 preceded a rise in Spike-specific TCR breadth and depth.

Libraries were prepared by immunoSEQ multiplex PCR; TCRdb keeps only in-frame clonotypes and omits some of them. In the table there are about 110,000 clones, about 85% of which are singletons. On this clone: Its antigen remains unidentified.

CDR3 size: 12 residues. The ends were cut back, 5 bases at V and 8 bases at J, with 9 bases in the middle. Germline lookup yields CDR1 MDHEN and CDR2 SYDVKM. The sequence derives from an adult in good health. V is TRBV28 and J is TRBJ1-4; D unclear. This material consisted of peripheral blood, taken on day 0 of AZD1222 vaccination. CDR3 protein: CASSGGPEKLFF. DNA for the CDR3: TGTGCCAGCAGTGGTGGACCCGAAAAACTGTTTTTT.